These T cell receptor beta chains were read from a single sample in a study of blood T cell repertoires in COVID-19. TCRdb's copy holds only in-frame clones and misses some; the assay was immunoSEQ multiplex PCR. The sample lists about 76,000 clones; about 85% were seen once. The material sequenced was peripheral blood. All receptors come from a man in his fifties or sixties with COVID-19, enrolled during active disease. The CDR3 runs from the conserved cysteine through the conserved F or W. Each record gives: V gene, J gene, clone size, D gene, CDR3 DNA, CDR3 protein. The D gene is left open where the match is weak. Part of the rows lack a size; the others show once, few, many or a class for expanded clones.

TRBV6-5	TRBJ2-1	NA	TRBD2	TGTGCCAGCAGTTACTCGCGGGAGGGCCTCTACAATGAGCAGTTCTTC	CASSYSREGLYNEQFF
TRBV4-2	TRBJ2-7	NA	TRBD2	TGTGCCAGCAGCCAAGGGGGACTAGCGGAATCCTACGAGCAGTACTTC	CASSQGGLAESYEQYF
TRBV19	TRBJ1-3	NA	TRBD1	TGTGCCAGTAGTCCCGGGACAGCCACCACCATATATTTT	CASSPGTATTIYF
TRBV2	TRBJ2-3	NA	NA	TGTGCCAGCAGTGAAAAGCCACTACCCACAGATACGCAGTATTTT	CASSEKPLPTDTQYF
TRBV6-2/TRBV6-3	TRBJ1-5	many	NA	TGTGCCAGCAGTCCGTTGGACATTAATCAGCCCCAGCATTTT	CASSPLDINQPQHF
TRBV24-1	TRBJ2-1	NA	TRBD2	TGTGCCACCAGTGATGCGGGAGGAGTTTTGGATGAGCAGTTCTTC	CATSDAGGVLDEQFF
TRBV29-1	TRBJ1-2	NA	TRBD1	TGCAGCGCCGGACAGGTTAACTATGGCTACACCTTC	CSAGQVNYGYTF
TRBV27	TRBJ2-1	NA	NA	TGTGCCAGCAGTTTTAACTTCCGCGGGACCTACAATGAGCAGTTCTTC	CASSFNFRGTYNEQFF
TRBV28	TRBJ2-5	few	NA	TGTGCCAGCGGAACTAGTGGGCAAGAGACCCAGTACTTC	CASGTSGQETQYF
TRBV5-4	TRBJ2-2	NA	NA	TGTGCCAGCAGCTTGGCGGGGAACACCGGGGAGCTGTTTTTT	CASSLAGNTGELFF
TRBV6-6	TRBJ2-3	NA	TRBD2	TGTGCCAGCAGTCCAGGACTAGCAAGAATCGGCACAGATACGCAGTATTTT	CASSPGLARIGTDTQYF
TRBV5-1	TRBJ1-1	NA	TRBD1	TGCGCCAGCAGCATCTCAGGGGGCATGAACACTGAAGCTTTCTTT	CASSISGGMNTEAFF
TRBV27	TRBJ2-4	NA	NA	TGTGCCAGCAGTTTAGATGTGGGGCGCAGGGCCAAAAACATTCAGTACTTC	CASSLDVGRRAKNIQYF
TRBV5-4	TRBJ1-2	NA	TRBD1	TGTGCCAGCAGCTCGAGAGACAGGGAGTTCTATGGCTACACCTTC	CASSSRDREFYGYTF
TRBV5-1	TRBJ1-5	NA	TRBD1	TGCGCCAGCAGCCCAGGGACAGTTAATAGCAATCAGCCCCAGCATTTT	CASSPGTVNSNQPQHF
TRBV5-1	TRBJ1-5	NA	TRBD1	TGCGCCAGCAGCCAGGGACAGCCCGATCAGCCCCAGCATTTT	CASSQGQPDQPQHF
TRBV3-1/TRBV3-2	TRBJ1-1	NA	NA	TGTGCCAGCAGGCACGGAGGAAATGAACAGACTGAAGCTTTCTTT	CASRHGGNEQTEAFF
TRBV6-5	TRBJ2-3	NA	NA	TGTGCCAGCAGTTACGCGGCAGACCACACAGATACGCAGTATTTT	CASSYAADHTDTQYF
TRBV29-1	TRBJ2-1	NA	NA	TGCAGCGGAGAAAGCTACAATGAGCAGTTCTTC	CSGESYNEQFF
TRBV2	TRBJ2-7	NA	NA	TGTGCCAGCAGGAGGACAAATACCTACGAGCAGTACTTC	CASRRTNTYEQYF
TRBV11-2	TRBJ1-1	few	NA	TGTGCCAGCAGCTTCAATCAGGCAAACACTGAAGCTTTCTTT	CASSFNQANTEAFF
TRBV6-5	TRBJ2-1	NA	NA	TGTGCCAGCAGTCTCTGGACTGGTCGGACCAATGAGCAGTTCTTC	CASSLWTGRTNEQFF
TRBV6-5	TRBJ1-2	NA	NA	TGTGCCAGCAGTTACTCGTGGCAGGGTCATGGCTACACCTTC	CASSYSWQGHGYTF
TRBV20-1	TRBJ2-7	NA	TRBD2	TGCAGTGCTAGTAGCCCAAGGACTAGCGGATCCTACGAGCAGTACTTC	CSASSPRTSGSYEQYF